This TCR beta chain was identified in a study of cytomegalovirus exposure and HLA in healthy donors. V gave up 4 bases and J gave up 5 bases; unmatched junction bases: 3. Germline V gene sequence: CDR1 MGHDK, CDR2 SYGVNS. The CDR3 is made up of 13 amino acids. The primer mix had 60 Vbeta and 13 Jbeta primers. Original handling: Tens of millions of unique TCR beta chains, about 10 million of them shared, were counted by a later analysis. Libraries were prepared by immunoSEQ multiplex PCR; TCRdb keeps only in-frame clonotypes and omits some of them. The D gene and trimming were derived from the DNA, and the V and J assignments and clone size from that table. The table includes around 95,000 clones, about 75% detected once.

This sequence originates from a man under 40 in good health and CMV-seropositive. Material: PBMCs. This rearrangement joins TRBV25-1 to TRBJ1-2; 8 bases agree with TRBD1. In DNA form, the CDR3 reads TGTGCCAGCAGTGTTCACAGGGGGTATGGCTACACCTTC. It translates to CASSVHRGYGYTF.